Listed here are 12 T cell receptor beta chains from one sample, sequenced in a study of cytomegalovirus exposure and HLA in healthy donors. Vbeta (60) and Jbeta (13) primers were used in the PCR. Assay used: immunoSEQ multiplex PCR; TCRdb lists only in-frame clones, some missing. The table includes about 200,000 clones, 82% detected once. The sequenced sample consisted of PBMCs. Source of these receptors: a boy between 2 and 10 years old in good health and CMV-seronegative.

The CDR3 loop reads CASSYNGGGKTLPNNEQFF. The CDR3 coding sequence is TGTGCCAGCAGCTACAACGGCGGGGGGAAAACTTTACCTAACAATGAGCAGTTCTTC. The rearrangement uses TRBV7-9 and TRBJ2-1, with 8 nucleotides matching TRBD2. Looked up from germline, CDR1 is SEHNR and CDR2 is FQNEAQ (reference sequence). The CDR3 is 19 amino acids. The V gene end was trimmed by 4 bases and the J gene end by 5 bases; junction bases not matched to a gene: 19. The entire variable domain, with the rest obtained from reference TRBV7-9 and TRBJ2-1, is as follows: DTGVSQNPRHKITKRGQNVTFRCDPISEHNRLYWYRQTLGQGPEFLTYFQNEAQLEKSRLLSDRFSAERPKGSFSTLEIQRTEQGDSAMYLCASSYNGGGKTLPNNEQFFGPGTRLTVL.

This sequence joins TRBV4-3 and TRBJ2-7; D call uncertain. Trimming removed 0 bases from V and 0 bases from J, with 9 bases in between. CDR1 is LGHNA, CDR2 YSLEER, per germline. The CDR3 extends over 15 amino acids. The CDR3 DNA reads TGCGCCAGCAGCCAAGATTCCCGGAGCTCCTACGAGCAGTACTTC. Translation gives CASSQDSRSSYEQYF.

The genes are TRBV6-6 and TRBJ1-2, with a tentative D call TRBD1 (5 bases). The CDR3 totals 14 residues. V was cut by 6 bases and J by 5 bases, with 16 bases left in between. Germline V CDR1 and CDR2: MNHNY, SVGAGI (reference sequence). The CDR3: CASSYTTASYGYTF. The CDR3 nucleotides are TGTGCCAGCAGCTACACGACAGCCAGTTATGGCTACACCTTC.

The chain joins TRBV29-1 to TRBJ2-7; no firm D call. This CDR3 is built from 13 residues. Between the trimmed V and J ends, which lost 4 bases and 2 bases, there was a span of 12 bases. CDR1 is SQVTM, CDR2 ANQGSEA, per germline. CDR3 coding DNA: TGCAGCGTTGGAACAGCTTATACCTACGAGCAGTACTTC. Protein sequence: CSVGTAYTYEQYF.

The genes are TRBV4-1 and TRBJ2-5, with 9 bases lining up with TRBD1. This CDR3 spans 17 amino acids. Losses at the gene ends were 1 base for V and 5 bases for J; bases not matched to a gene: 11. Germline assignment: CDR1 MGHRA and CDR2 YSYEKL. CDR3 in amino acids: CASSQGPSTGGWETQYF. The CDR3, as DNA: TGCGCCAGCAGCCAAGGACCCTCGACAGGGGGGTGGGAGACCCAGTACTTC.

The chain recombines TRBV5-4 with TRBJ1-3; 7 bases fit TRBD1. Germline CDR1 is SGHNT and CDR2 is YYREEE (reference sequence). Trimming at V came to 2 bases and at J to 10 bases, leaving 6 bases not matched to a gene. This CDR3 has 13 residues. CDR3 nucleotides: TGTGCCAGCAGCTTTAAGGCAGGGGGTACCATATATTTT. Protein: CASSFKAGGTIYF.

A single count supports this clone. This sequence joins TRBV6-5 and TRBJ1-6; D gene uncertain. CDR3 length: 14 amino acids. Germline V gives CDR1 MNHEY, CDR2 SVGAGI. The germline V and J ends were trimmed by 2 bases and 9 bases, with 11 bases remaining between them. CDR3 sequence (DNA): TGTGCCAGCAGTTACGGCAGACTTCGTTCACCCCTCCACTTT. Its protein product is CASSYGRLRSPLHF.

This clone has only a few counts. The chain carries TRBV5-1 and TRBJ2-4; D perhaps matches TRBD1 (6 bases). Germline values: CDR1 SGHRS, CDR2 YFSETQ. The CDR3 runs 12 residues. Trimming took off 3 bases at V and 7 bases at J, with 8 bases between the two ends. This CDR3 is CASSYDRNIQYF. The CDR3 region has the DNA TGCGCCAGCAGCTATGACAGGAACATTCAGTACTTC.

This chain connects TRBV5-1 to TRBJ1-5; TRBD1 agrees at 7 bases. Unmatched junction bases numbered 8, after V lost 0 bases and J lost 8 bases. This CDR3 has 15 residues. The V gene's germline CDR1 is SGHRS and CDR2 YFSETQ. CDR3 nucleotide sequence: TGCGCCAGCAGCTTGGACCCAGGGGGAGTTAAGCCCCAGCATTTT. It encodes CASSLDPGGVKPQHF.

The gene calls are TRBV4-1 and TRBJ2-7, with 10 bases fitting TRBD1. Germline values: CDR1 MGHRA, CDR2 YSYEKL. There are 15 residues in the CDR3. Trimming removed 4 bases from V and 3 bases from J; junction bases left unmatched: 6. The CDR3 protein is CASSLAGQGLYEQYF. CDR3 bases: TGCGCCAGCAGCCTAGCGGGACAGGGGCTCTACGAGCAGTACTTC.

V gene TRBV18 combines with J gene TRBJ2-1; no definite D call. CDR3 length: 13 residues. From germline, CDR1 is KGHSH and CDR2 LQKENI. V was shortened by 3 bases and J by 8 bases, with 11 bases between the two germline ends. Written as DNA, the CDR3 is TGTGCCAGCTCACCTGGCAGGTTCGATGAGCAGTTCTTC. Residues: CASSPGRFDEQFF.

The V call is TRBV18, the J call TRBJ1-3; the D is unclear. The CDR3 consists of 13 residues. Germline values: CDR1 KGHSH, CDR2 LQKENI. V shed 5 bases and J shed 8 bases, with 13 bases lying between them. The CDR3 here is CASSWTQRDTIYF. The CDR3 DNA reads as TGTGCCAGCTCATGGACTCAACGGGACACCATATATTTT.